These 21 T cell receptor beta chains were sequenced from one sample in a study of blood T cells in healthy people across ages. The use of a sample-barcoded 5' primer and a J-beta primer mix characterized a second PCR of about 6 to 11 cycles. TCRdb redid the calling of the 5' RACE reads with MiXCR, one entry per CDR3 protein. The sample has around 940,000 distinct CDR3 sequences, roughly 50% seen once. The sequencing input was blood. The receptor set was obtained from a woman aged 60-75 years in good health.

This clonotype was seen more than once but under ten times. This rearrangement joins TRBV10-3 to TRBJ2-1; 7 bases map to TRBD1. The CDR3 is 16 residues long. V lost 7 bases to trimming and J lost 0 bases; unmatched junction nucleotides: 9. Germline V gives CDR1 ENHRY, CDR2 SYGVKD. CDR3 region: CAITKTGSSSYNEQFF. DNA of the CDR3: TGTGCCATCACCAAGACAGGGTCCAGCTCCTACAATGAGCAGTTCTTC.

The CDR3 loop is CASSLRRTGLNSPLHF. The CDR3 nucleotides read TGTGCCAGCAGCCTACGACGGACAGGGCTGAATTCACCCCTCCACTTT. The chain combines TRBV7-2 with TRBJ1-6, with 8 bases fitting TRBD1. The ends lost 5 bases at V and 7 bases at J; junction bases unmatched: 10. The length of the CDR3 is 16 residues. The germline CDR1 and CDR2 sequences are SGHTA and FQGNSA.

V and J are TRBV7-9 and TRBJ1-5; 12 bases are shared with TRBD1. Germline V gene sequence: CDR1 SEHNR, CDR2 FQNEAQ (reference sequence). The V and J ends lost 4 bases and 6 bases, in that order; junction bases with no gene match: 4. The CDR3 spans 15 residues. This CDR3 reads CASSSGTGGGQPQHF. DNA for the CDR3: TGTGCCAGCAGCTCCGGGACAGGGGGCGGTCAGCCCCAGCATTTT. Drawing the rest from reference TRBV7-9 and TRBJ1-5, the complete variable domain is DTGVSQNPRHKITKRGQNVTFRCDPISEHNRLYWYRQTLGQGPEFLTYFQNEAQLEKSRLLSDRFSAERPKGSFSTLEIQRTEQGDSAMYLCASSSGTGGGQPQHFGDGTRLSIL.

J is TRBJ2-7 and V is TRBV29-1; D uncertain. Germline CDR1 SQVTM, CDR2 ANQGSEA. CDR3 length equals 13 residues. The V and J ends lost 7 bases and 2 bases respectively, with 15 bases between them. The DNA for the CDR3 is TGCAGCGCTCTAGACCATGGAACCTACGAGCAGTACTTC. This codes for CSALDHGTYEQYF.

This sequence joins TRBV2 and TRBJ1-4, with 7 bases lining up with TRBD1. The CDR3 is 16 residues long. Germline V gene sequence: CDR1 SNHLY, CDR2 FYNNEI. With 5 bases clipped from V and 0 bases from J, the junction kept 6 bases outside the gene matches. The DNA for the CDR3 is TGTGCCAGCAGTTCCGGGACAGTTGCAACTAATGAAAAACTGTTTTTT. Protein product: CASSSGTVATNEKLFF.

The V and J genes are TRBV20-1 and TRBJ2-1; TRBD2 matches at 7 bases. V was pared by 6 bases and J by 1 base, with 9 bases of the junction left unmatched. Looked up from germline, CDR1 is DFQATT and CDR2 is SNEGSKA (reference sequence). The CDR3 contains 15 residues. The CDR3 spells CSANLAGVSYNEQFF. The CDR3 DNA is TGCAGTGCCAACCTCGCGGGAGTTTCCTACAATGAGCAGTTCTTC.

V is TRBV12-3 or TRBV12-4 and J is TRBJ1-6, with 9 bases fitting TRBD1. V gave up 3 bases and J gave up 9 bases; unmatched junction bases: 18. The CDR3 is 19 amino acids. For the CDR3, the DNA is TGTGCCAGCAGTTTTTCCCTCGGGACAGGGCCCTCCTTGGGTTCACCCCTCCACTTT. Its protein is CASSFSLGTGPSLGSPLHF.

The genes are TRBV27 and TRBJ2-7; 13 positions agree with TRBD2. This CDR3 spans 15 amino acids. Germline V CDR1 and CDR2: MNHEY, SMNVEV (reference sequence). V lost 8 bases to trimming and J lost 7 bases; unmatched junction nucleotides: 11. CDR3 nucleotides: TGTGCCAGCGTCTCCGGGACTAGCGGGATGGGGGAGCAGTACTTC. Translated: CASVSGTSGMGEQYF.

The chain couples TRBV10-3 to TRBJ2-7; 9 positions match TRBD1. The CDR3 totals 14 residues. V was clipped by 7 bases and J by 3 bases; unmatched bases: 7. Germline lookup yields CDR1 ENHRY and CDR2 SYGVKD. The CDR3 sequence: CAINLGQGSYEQYF. The CDR3 coding sequence is TGTGCCATCAACCTGGGACAGGGAAGCTACGAGCAGTACTTC.

The rearrangement joins TRBV6-5 to TRBJ1-5, with TRBD1 matching 7 bases. In germline, CDR1 is MNHEY, CDR2 SVGAGI. The junction had 8 bases not matched to a gene; V was cut back by 5 bases and J by 4 bases. The CDR3 length is 15 residues. CDR3 residues: CASSPTGRGNQPQHF. For the CDR3, the DNA is TGTGCCAGCAGTCCGACAGGGAGGGGAAATCAGCCCCAGCATTTT.

The chain recombines TRBV2 with TRBJ2-1; D call uncertain. The V gene's germline CDR1 is SNHLY and CDR2 FYNNEI. This CDR3 comprises 14 residues. The ends were cut back, 7 bases at V and 6 bases at J, with 16 bases in the middle. As DNA, the CDR3 is TGTGCCAGCACGGCGGACCACCACCGCAATGAGCAGTTCTTC. It yields the protein CASTADHHRNEQFF. The entire variable domain, with the rest obtained from reference TRBV2 and TRBJ2-1, is as follows: EPEVTQTPSHQVTQMGQEVILRCVPISNHLYFYWYRQILGQKVEFLVSFYNNEISEKSEIFDDQFSVERPDGSNFTLKIRSTKLEDSAMYFCASTADHHRNEQFFGPGTRLTVL.

The chain is built from TRBV5-4 and TRBJ2-7; perhaps TRBD1 as D (6 bases). This CDR3 region has 14 residues. The germline V and J ends were trimmed by 2 bases and 0 bases, with 9 bases remaining between them. Germline CDR1 and CDR2: SGHNT and YYREEE (reference sequence). CDR3 sequence (DNA): TGTGCCAGCAGCTTTGACAGGAGCTCCTACGAGCAGTACTTC. It codes for CASSFDRSSYEQYF.

The chain couples TRBV4-3 to TRBJ2-7, with D possibly being TRBD2 (5 bases). V was pared by 1 base and J by 3 bases, with 16 bases between. The CDR3 has 16 residues. In germline, CDR1 is LGHNA, CDR2 YSLEER. The CDR3 protein is CASSQGRTSGIYEQYF. CDR3 nucleotides: TGCGCCAGCAGCCAAGGTAGGACGAGCGGCATCTACGAGCAGTACTTC.

V gene TRBV20-1 combines with J gene TRBJ2-4, with 8 bases identical to TRBD2. Germline-derived CDR1 and CDR2 are DFQATT and SNEGSKA (reference sequence). The CDR3 contains 12 residues. V shed 5 bases, J shed 13 bases, and the junction held 10 bases outside the gene matches. The CDR3 sequence: CSAGADGTRQYF. The CDR3 DNA reads as TGCAGTGCTGGCGCAGACGGGACTAGACAGTACTTC.

This chain joins TRBV5-6 and TRBJ2-1; D is perhaps TRBD1 (5 bases). Germline assignment: CDR1 SGHDT and CDR2 YYEEEE. Between the trimmed V and J ends, which lost 2 bases and 8 bases, there was a span of 14 bases. The CDR3 length is 14 residues. The CDR3, as DNA: TGTGCCAGCAGCTTAGGGGTAGCCCTCTATGAGCAGTTCTTC. Translating gives CASSLGVALYEQFF.

The chain links TRBV6-2 or TRBV6-3 to TRBJ2-2, with D possibly TRBD1 on 5 matching bases. Trimming removed 7 bases at V and 1 base at J, with 10 bases between. CDR3 length: 14 residues. CDR1 is MNHEY, CDR2 SVGEGT, per germline. CDR3 bases: TGTGCCAGCAAGGACAACCGGAACACCGGGGAGCTGTTTTTT. This sequence encodes CASKDNRNTGELFF.

This clonotype was observed a few times. V is TRBV6-2 or TRBV6-3 and J is TRBJ2-7, with D uncertain. The CDR3 runs to 16 residues. V was pared by 0 bases and J by 1 base, with 13 bases between. CDR1 and CDR2 (germline): MNHEY, SVGEGT. The chain's CDR3 is CASSYSRRLYSYEQYF. The CDR3 DNA sequence: TGTGCCAGCAGTTACTCGAGAAGACTTTATTCCTACGAGCAGTACTTC.

This rearrangement joins TRBV3-1 to TRBJ2-7, with 10 positions matching TRBD2. Trimming at V came to 6 bases and at J to 5 bases, leaving 10 bases not matched to a gene. CDR3 length: 15 residues. In germline, CDR1 is LGHDT, CDR2 YNNKEL (reference sequence). CDR3 sequence: CASRKLAGPPDEQYF. The DNA of the CDR3 is TGTGCCAGCAGAAAACTAGCGGGACCCCCCGACGAGCAGTACTTC.

The V and J genes are TRBV3-1 and TRBJ2-4; D might be TRBD1 (5 bases). The DNA end favors TRBJ2-7, so the J call may be wrong. The CDR3 extends over 15 amino acids. CDR1 is LGHDT and CDR2 is YNNKEL in the germline V gene (reference sequence). The CDR3 DNA is TGTGCCAGCAGCCGTTCGGACATTTCACCCTACGAGCAGTACTTC. It translates to CASSRSDISPYEQYF.

The chain recombines TRBV12-3 or TRBV12-4 with TRBJ2-6; D tentatively reads TRBD1 or TRBD2 (5 bases each). Between the trimmed V and J ends, which lost 3 bases and 0 bases, there was a span of 12 bases. The CDR3 spans 17 residues. The CDR3 DNA reads as TGTGCCAGCAGTTTGGGACGTGGGCTCTCTGGGGCCAACGTCCTGACTTTC. The encoded protein is CASSLGRGLSGANVLTF.

The V call is TRBV20-1, the J call TRBJ2-7, with D perhaps matching TRBD2 (6 bases). Trimming removed 6 bases at V and 3 bases at J, with 18 bases between. Looked up from germline, CDR1 is DFQATT and CDR2 is SNEGSKA (reference sequence). The CDR3 covers 14 residues. CDR3 protein: CSAPPSLARYEQYF. The CDR3 nucleotides are TGCAGTGCGCCGCCCAGCCTAGCGCGCTACGAGCAGTACTTC.